The 27 T cell receptor beta chains reported below all come from one sample, sequenced in a study of blood T cell repertoires in COVID-19. Assay used: immunoSEQ multiplex PCR; TCRdb lists only in-frame clones, some missing. This table has fewer than 60,000 clones, 87% appearing once. The sample consisted of peripheral blood. These receptors came from a man aged 45-60 years with acute or convalescent COVID-19.

The gene calls are TRBV5-1 and TRBJ2-3; the D is unclear. V was clipped by 5 bases and J by 0 bases, with 13 bases between them. Germline V gene sequence: CDR1 SGHRS, CDR2 YFSETQ. The CDR3 is made up of 15 amino acids. This CDR3 is CASRSKRPSTDTQYF. Written as DNA, the CDR3 is TGCGCCAGCAGGTCCAAGCGCCCGAGCACAGATACGCAGTATTTT. Full variable domain (rest looked up from reference TRBV5-1 and TRBJ2-3): KAGVTQTPRYLIKTRGQQVTLSCSPISGHRSVSWYQQTPGQGLQFLFEYFSETQRNKGNFPGRFSGRQFSNSRSEMNVSTLELGDSALYLCASRSKRPSTDTQYFGPGTRLTVL.

This sequence joins TRBV19 and TRBJ1-1; D is undetermined. The germline V gene encodes CDR1 LNHDA and CDR2 SQIVND (reference sequence). V gave up 2 bases and J gave up 5 bases, with 15 bases separating them. The length of the CDR3 is 15 residues. This CDR3 is CASSISRVVRTEAFF. The CDR3 region has the DNA TGTGCCAGTAGTATATCCCGGGTCGTACGAACTGAAGCTTTCTTT.

The rearrangement joins TRBV10-3 to TRBJ2-7; D possibly corresponds to TRBD2 (6 bases). V shed 6 bases and J shed 3 bases, with 6 bases lying between them. The CDR3 sequence is 11 residues long. The germline CDR1 and CDR2 sequences are ENHRY and SYGVKD. CDR3 sequence (DNA): TGTGCCATCAGGGGGGGCTACGAGCAGTACTTC. The encoded protein is CAIRGGYEQYF.

The J gene is TRBJ2-7, the V gene TRBV6-1, with 8 bases matching TRBD1. Germline CDR1 MNHNS, CDR2 SASEGT. The J segment lost 2 bases and the V segment lost 2 bases, leaving 14 bases of the junction unmatched. This CDR3 contains 18 residues. CDR3 loop: CASSESGAVAGGPYEQYF. DNA of the CDR3: TGTGCCAGCAGTGAATCTGGGGCGGTAGCAGGGGGCCCCTACGAGCAGTACTTC.

The chain employs TRBV6-1 and TRBJ1-4, with D tentatively TRBD1 (6 bases). Germline V CDR1 and CDR2: MNHNS, SASEGT. The germline V and J ends were trimmed by 4 bases and 0 bases, with 15 bases remaining between them. The CDR3 is made up of 17 amino acids. DNA for the CDR3: TGTGCCAGCAGTGTCAGGGGATCCGCCACAACTAATGAAAAACTGTTTTTT. Encoded protein: CASSVRGSATTNEKLFF.

The chain is built from TRBV11-3 and TRBJ1-4; D is perhaps TRBD1 (6 bases). The CDR3 sequence is 14 residues long. Trimming took 6 bases from V and 6 from J, leaving 14 bases between them. Germline V lookup: CDR1 SGHNT, CDR2 YENEEA. The CDR3 region has the DNA TGTGCCAGCAGTAGGGGGAGTACTGATGAAAAACTGTTTTTT. This codes for CASSRGSTDEKLFF.

The chain uses TRBV11-3 and TRBJ2-4; maybe TRBD2 (6 bases). The CDR3 is 15 amino acids. The V end was cut by 5 bases, the J end by 1 base, with 12 bases between. Germline V gene data show CDR1 as SGHNT and CDR2 as YENEEA. In DNA form, the CDR3 reads TGTGCCAGCAGCCCTAGCGCGGCGGCCAAAAACATTCAGTACTTC. Translating it yields CASSPSAAAKNIQYF. Drawing the rest from reference TRBV11-3 and TRBJ2-4, the complete variable domain is EAGVVQSPRYKIIEKKQPVAFWCNPISGHNTLYWYLQNLGQGPELLIRYENEEAVDDSQLPKDRFSAERLKGVDSTLKIQPAELGDSAVYLCASSPSAAAKNIQYFGAGTRLSVL.

The table lists this clone with a few counts. The genes are TRBV6-5 and TRBJ2-2; a weak D match, TRBD1 (5 bases). V was trimmed by 2 bases and J by 7 bases, leaving 14 bases between them. Germline CDR1 and CDR2: MNHEY and SVGAGI. The CDR3 length is 15 residues. This chain's CDR3 is CASSYLAGSSGELFF. CDR3 coding DNA: TGTGCCAGCAGTTACCTGGCAGGGTCGAGCGGGGAGCTGTTTTTT.

This clone was counted only a few times. This rearrangement joins TRBV27 to TRBJ2-1, with TRBD1 as a possible D gene (5 bases). The length of the CDR3 is 15 residues. CDR1 and CDR2 (germline): MNHEY, SMNVEV (reference sequence). Trimming took 8 bases from V and 3 from J, leaving 17 bases between them. The CDR3 region has the DNA TGTGCCAGCCGTCCCCTCAGGACAATCTACAATGAGCAGTTCTTC. Translating it yields CASRPLRTIYNEQFF.

V gene TRBV15 combines with J gene TRBJ1-6, with TRBD1 matching over 9 bases. The CDR3 runs to 14 residues. The trim removed 1 base at V and 12 bases at J, leaving 4 bases unmatched. The V gene's germline CDR1 is LNHNV and CDR2 YYDKDF (reference sequence). CDR3: CATSRAGTGLPLHF. The CDR3 nucleotides are TGTGCCACCAGCAGAGCCGGGACAGGGTTACCCCTCCACTTT.

V usage is TRBV19 and J usage is TRBJ2-2; D is possibly TRBD1 (6 bases). The V end lost 5 bases, the J end lost 1 base, and 14 bases lay between the germline ends. The CDR3 has 16 amino acids. Germline lookup yields CDR1 LNHDA and CDR2 SQIVND (reference sequence). Written as DNA, the CDR3 is TGTGCCAGTAGTGTCCAACAGACAGGGAACACCGGGGAGCTGTTTTTT. Amino acid sequence: CASSVQQTGNTGELFF.

This clone occurred once. This sequence joins TRBV7-9 and TRBJ2-1; 9 positions match TRBD2. Germline V gene sequence: CDR1 SEHNR, CDR2 FQNEAQ (reference sequence). The CDR3 is 16 amino acids. The junction had 12 bases not matched to a gene; V was cut back by 5 bases and J by 7 bases. The CDR3 reads CASSLSRGRGGNEQFF. Written as DNA, the CDR3 is TGTGCCAGCAGCCTCTCCCGCGGGCGGGGGGGGAATGAGCAGTTCTTC.

The V gene is TRBV3-1 (or the pseudogene TRBV3-2), the J gene TRBJ1-1; weak D call: TRBD1 (5 bases). Looked up from germline, CDR1 is LGHDT and CDR2 is YNNKEL (reference sequence). V lost 4 bases, J lost 11 bases, and 32 bases lay in between. The CDR3 is 18 amino acids. The CDR3 nucleotides are TGTGCCAGCAGCCTGCAAGGATTTAGGGGACTGAAATCCCCTTTTGCTTTCTTT. It yields the protein CASSLQGFRGLKSPFAFF.

The rearrangement links TRBV7-3 to TRBJ2-3, with D possibly TRBD1 on 5 matching bases. The germline V gene encodes CDR1 SGHTA and CDR2 FQGTGA. With 8 bases removed from V and 0 bases from J, the gap between germline ends came to 9 bases. This CDR3 region has 13 residues. The CDR3 here is CASGRTSTDTQYF. The CDR3 coding sequence is TGTGCCAGCGGTAGGACAAGCACAGATACGCAGTATTTT.

This chain connects TRBV19 to TRBJ2-1, with D perhaps TRBD1 (6 bases). This CDR3 contains 13 residues. With 1 base removed from V and 10 bases from J, the gap between germline ends came to 11 bases. Germline V gives CDR1 LNHDA, CDR2 SQIVND (reference sequence). CDR3 in DNA: TGTGCCAGTAGTATAGCGCCAGACAGGGAGCAGTTCTTC. Its protein is CASSIAPDREQFF.

This clone has more than one count but fewer than ten. The J gene is TRBJ1-2, the V gene TRBV7-9; 8 positions agree with TRBD1. V lost 4 bases to trimming and J lost 1 base; unmatched junction nucleotides: 11. Germline loops: CDR1 SEHNR, CDR2 FQNEAQ (reference sequence). The CDR3 consists of 17 residues. The CDR3 region is CASSWLDREWFNYGYTF. In DNA, the CDR3 is TGTGCCAGCAGCTGGTTGGACAGGGAATGGTTTAACTATGGCTACACCTTC.

The CDR3 DNA follows: TGTGCCAGCAGTCGGAGCTCCTACGAGCAGTACTTC. It translates to CASSRSSYEQYF. The genes are TRBV7-9 and TRBJ2-7; the D is unclear. Germline V gene data show CDR1 as SEHNR and CDR2 as FQNEAQ (reference sequence). The CDR3 has 12 amino acids. Trimming cost V 6 bases and J 0 bases, with 6 bases left between them.

The chain combines TRBV9 with TRBJ2-5, with a weak D call TRBD1 (6 bases). The CDR3 is made up of 14 amino acids. Trimming left V 2 bases short and J 1 base short, with 9 bases between. The germline V gene has CDR1 SGDLS and CDR2 YYNGEE. The CDR3 sequence is CASSVGTLQETQYF. CDR3 coding DNA: TGTGCCAGCAGCGTGGGGACACTCCAAGAGACCCAGTACTTC.

As concerns this clone: At one end the junction does not follow the germline gene, possibly because of a read error. The chain is built from TRBV18 and TRBJ2-1; D gene unclear. CDR3 size: 12 residues. Looked up from germline, CDR1 is KGHSH and CDR2 is LQKENI. The CDR3 loop reads CASSPVTNEQFF. In DNA, the CDR3 is TGTGCCAGCTCACCAGTCACGAATGAGCAATTCTTC.

The chain recombines TRBV19 with TRBJ1-1; 11 nucleotides match TRBD1. V trimming: 4 bases; J trimming: 11 bases; junction bases outside the gene matches: 9. The CDR3 has 14 amino acids. Looked up from germline, CDR1 is LNHDA and CDR2 is SQIVND (reference sequence). CDR3 region: CASSTGQGAAMAFF. The CDR3 region has the DNA TGTGCCAGTAGTACTGGACAGGGGGCGGCAATGGCTTTCTTT.

CDR3 nucleotides: TGCGCCAGCAGCCAAGTTCGTCAGGGTTTTGTTCAGCCCCAGCATTTT. This encodes CASSQVRQGFVQPQHF. The chain links TRBV4-1 to TRBJ1-5, with D tentatively TRBD1 (5 bases). Per germline, CDR1 MGHRA and CDR2 YSYEKL. CDR3 length: 16 amino acids. V was cut by 1 base and J by 6 bases, with 16 bases left in between.

This clone was counted between two and nine times. The chain employs TRBV6-9 and TRBJ1-5; TRBD1 matches at 7 bases. Germline V gene lookup returns CDR1 MNHGY and CDR2 SVAAGI. Unmatched junction bases numbered 2, after V lost 8 bases and J lost 1 base. This CDR3 has 13 residues. The CDR3: CASDRASNQPQHF. The CDR3 DNA is TGTGCCAGCGACAGGGCCAGCAATCAGCCCCAGCATTTT.

This chain uses TRBV30 with TRBJ2-5; TRBD2 matches 11 bases. CDR1 and CDR2 from the germline V gene are GTSNPN and SVGIG (reference sequence). There are 15 residues in the CDR3. Trimming removed 2 bases from V and 2 bases from J; junction bases left unmatched: 4. CDR3 sequence reads: CAWSQLAGAQETQYF. CDR3 in DNA: TGTGCCTGGAGTCAACTAGCGGGGGCTCAAGAGACCCAGTACTTC. Together with reference TRBV30 and TRBJ2-5, the CDR3 gives the full variable domain: SQTIHQWPATLVQPVGSPLSLECTVEGTSNPNLYWYRQAAGRGLQLLFYSVGIGQISSEVPQNLSASRPQDRQFILSSKKLLLSDSGFYLCAWSQLAGAQETQYFGPGTRLLVL.

CDR3 DNA sequence: TGTGCCAGCAGCCGAAGTACAGGGATTGAAGCTTTCTTT. This gives the protein CASSRSTGIEAFF. This rearrangement joins TRBV11-3 to TRBJ1-1; TRBD1 is a possible D gene (6 bases). The V end lost 5 bases, the J end lost 7 bases, and 14 bases lay between the germline ends. The CDR3 is 13 amino acids. Looked up from germline, CDR1 is SGHNT and CDR2 is YENEEA.

This chain connects TRBV18 to TRBJ2-7; TRBD2 agrees at 14 bases. V lost 2 bases, J lost 0 bases, and 6 bases stayed unmatched. CDR1 is KGHSH and CDR2 is LQKENI in the germline V gene. The CDR3 loop spans 18 amino acids. The CDR3 nucleotides read TGTGCCAGCTCACCAGGGACTAGCGGGAGTGGGTTCTCCTACGAGCAGTACTTC. It specifies CASSPGTSGSGFSYEQYF.

V gene TRBV6-1 combines with J gene TRBJ1-5; D unresolved. Between the trimmed V and J ends, which lost 0 bases and 0 bases, there was a span of 12 bases. Germline CDR1 MNHNS, CDR2 SASEGT. The CDR3 runs to 17 residues. As DNA, the CDR3 is TGTGCCAGCAGTGAAGCACCAGGTTATTATAGCAATCAGCCCCAGCATTTT. Protein product: CASSEAPGYYSNQPQHF.

This chain links TRBV29-1 with TRBJ1-1; no definite D call. The V and J ends lost 4 bases and 1 base respectively, with 7 bases between them. From germline, CDR1 is SQVTM and CDR2 ANQGSEA. The CDR3 is made up of 12 amino acids. This CDR3 is CSVGRQNTEAFF. CDR3 DNA: TGCAGCGTTGGGCGGCAGAACACTGAAGCTTTCTTT.